These T cell receptor beta chains were read from a single sample in a study of OX40 agonist ivuxolimab in advanced cancers. The data were produced by immunoSEQ multiplex PCR, yet TCRdb's version contains in-frame clones alone and is incomplete. This table has around 79,000 clones, 92% appearing once. The material sequenced was CD4+ or CD8+ T cells sorted from blood, taken in a trial of the OX40 agonist ivuxolimab. The receptors originated from an adult with an advanced solid tumor such as melanoma, head and neck, liver or kidney cancer. CDR3s include the opening cysteine and the closing phenylalanine or tryptophan. Fields, in order: D gene, clone size, V gene, J gene, CDR3 DNA, CDR3 protein. The D gene is left open where the match is weak. Clone size is given for some rows only: seen once, a few or many times, or a class if the clone is expanded.

-,-,TRBV19,TRBJ2-1,TGTGCCAGTAGTATTTCGGGACCTACCTACAATGAGCAGTTCTTC,CASSISGPTYNEQFF
-,-,TRBV13,TRBJ2-7,TGTGCCAGCAGCGGGGGTTGGCAATACGAGCAGTACTTC,CASSGGWQYEQYF
-,-,TRBV13,TRBJ1-2,TGTGCCAGCAGCTCGCGTGGACACGCCTATGGCTACACCTTC,CASSSRGHAYGYTF
TRBD2,-,TRBV13,TRBJ2-1,TGTGCCAGCAGCCCCCGTTCTAGCGGATTTTCCAATGAGCAGTTCTTC,CASSPRSSGFSNEQFF
-,-,TRBV27,TRBJ2-3,TGTGCCAGCAGTTTATCCCGAATTACAGATACGCAGTATTTT,CASSLSRITDTQYF
-,-,TRBV5-1,TRBJ1-3,TGCGCCAGCAGCTTGGGGAGGGGAGAATGGCCTGGAAACACCATATATTTT,CASSLGRGEWPGNTIYF
-,-,TRBV4-1,TRBJ1-1,TGCGCCAGCAGCCTTCCCGCCATGAACACTGAAGCTTTCTTT,CASSLPAMNTEAFF
-,-,TRBV10-2,TRBJ2-1,TGCGCCAGCAGTGATCAGGGGTACAATGAGCAGTTCTTC,CASSDQGYNEQFF
-,-,TRBV7-8,TRBJ1-2,TGTGCCAGCAGCGGAACAGATGGCTACACCTTC,CASSGTDGYTF
-,-,TRBV7-9,TRBJ2-7,TGTGCCAGCAGCTTAGCTTCGGGGCCGTTAAGCTCCTACGAGCAGTACTTC,CASSLASGPLSSYEQYF
-,-,TRBV7-9,TRBJ2-7,TGTGCCAGCAGCCCACCCCACCAGGACAGCGAGCAGTACTTC,CASSPPHQDSEQYF
-,-,TRBV5-1,TRBJ2-7,TGCGCCAGCAGCTTGGTAAGCTACGAGCAGTACTTC,CASSLVSYEQYF
TRBD2,-,TRBV29-1,TRBJ2-7,TGCAGCGTTGGGGTAGCGGGGGCATCCTACGAGCAGTACTTC,CSVGVAGASYEQYF
-,-,TRBV13,TRBJ1-4,TGTGCCAGCAGCTTAGATAGGGGAACTAATGAAAAACTGTTTTTT,CASSLDRGTNEKLFF
-,-,TRBV29-1,TRBJ2-7,TGCAGCGTATTACCAGACAGCTACGAGCAGCACTTC,CSVLPDSYEQHF
TRBD2,-,TRBV27,TRBJ2-5,TGTGCCAGCAGTTTTTTCGGCGGGGGGGCCGGAGAGACCCAGTACTTC,CASSFFGGGAGETQYF
-,-,TRBV25-1,TRBJ2-5,TGTGCCAGCAGAGGGGGGACCTCCCAAGAGACCCAGTACTTC,CASRGGTSQETQYF
-,-,TRBV6-1,TRBJ2-7,TGTGCCAGCAGTCCAGAGTCCAACTACGAGCAGTACTTC,CASSPESNYEQYF
-,-,TRBV4-1,TRBJ2-1,TGCGCCAGCAGCCAAGACGAGAGCTCCTACAATGAGCAGTTCTTC,CASSQDESSYNEQFF
-,-,TRBV5-6,TRBJ2-5,TGTGCCAGCAGCCCCGGGTCCGGCAGGGCCGAGACCCAGTACTTC,CASSPGSGRAETQYF
-,-,TRBV6-5,TRBJ2-7,TGTGCCAGCAGTCCCTACGGCTCCCTCTCCTACGAGCAGTACTTC,CASSPYGSLSYEQYF
TRBD1,-,TRBV5-4,TRBJ2-7,TGTGCCAGCAGTCCCGGGACAGGCGATTACGAGCAGTACTTC,CASSPGTGDYEQYF
TRBD1,once,TRBV5-4,TRBJ1-2,TGTGCCAGCAGCTCGGACAGGGGGAACTATGGCTACACCTTC,CASSSDRGNYGYTF
TRBD1,-,TRBV19,TRBJ2-7,TGTGCCAGTAGTCTACCGTGGAGGACAGGGTTCGACGAGCAGTACTTC,CASSLPWRTGFDEQYF
TRBD1,-,TRBV4-3,TRBJ1-1,TGCGCCAGCAGCCAAGGACAGGGGGGCACTGAAGCTTTCTTT,CASSQGQGGTEAFF
TRBD1,-,TRBV6-5,TRBJ1-2,TGTGCCAGCAGTTACTCCGTGGGACAGGAGAGCTATGGCTACACCTTC,CASSYSVGQESYGYTF
TRBD1,-,TRBV30,TRBJ1-2,TGTGCCTGGAGTGAGGGACAGGGGGATGGCTACACCTTC,CAWSEGQGDGYTF
-,-,TRBV5-1,TRBJ1-2,TGCGCCAGCAGCTTATCCTGGGCGGGTGACTATGGCTACACCTTC,CASSLSWAGDYGYTF
-,-,TRBV5-1,TRBJ2-7,TGCGCCAGCAGCTTGGGCAGCCGAGCGGACGAGCAGTACTTC,CASSLGSRADEQYF
-,-,TRBV27,TRBJ1-1,TGTGCCAGCAGTCCTCTCGTGGTACCGAACACTGAAGCTTTCTTT,CASSPLVVPNTEAFF
-,-,TRBV14,TRBJ2-7,TGTGCCAGCAGCCAAGATCTACAGGGTGACTACGAGCAGTACTTC,CASSQDLQGDYEQYF
-,-,TRBV6-5,TRBJ2-1,TGTGCCAGCAGATTAACTAGGGCATACAATGAGCAGTTCTTC,CASRLTRAYNEQFF
TRBD1,-,TRBV19,TRBJ1-5,TGTGCCAGTAGTCTCGGGCAGGGGGATCAGCCCCAGCATTTT,CASSLGQGDQPQHF
TRBD2,-,TRBV7-9,TRBJ2-3,TGTGCCAGCAGCACCACTAGCGGGGGTACCACAGATACGCAGTATTTT,CASSTTSGGTTDTQYF
-,-,TRBV9,TRBJ2-2,TGTGCCAGCAGCGTAGGCCACACCACCGGGGAGCTGTTTTTT,CASSVGHTTGELFF
TRBD2,-,TRBV6-1,TRBJ2-3,TGTGCCAGCAGTGATATGGCGGGGGGGAATACGCAGTATTTT,CASSDMAGGNTQYF
-,-,TRBV5-6,TRBJ2-1,TGTGCCAGCAGCTCGGACTTAACCTACAATGAGCAGTTCTTC,CASSSDLTYNEQFF
-,-,TRBV11-2,TRBJ1-1,TGTGCCAGCAGCTTAGGGAGTATGGAGGGGAGAGACACTGAAGCTTTCTTT,CASSLGSMEGRDTEAFF
-,-,TRBV5-4,TRBJ2-7,TGTGCCAGCAGCTTGGGCCAGGGGTTCTACGAGCAGTACTTC,CASSLGQGFYEQYF